This T cell receptor beta chain was sequenced during a study of patients and donors after allogeneic stem cell transplantation. MiXCR, run by TCRdb on the RT-PCR reads, gives a single entry per CDR3 protein. This table has about a million distinct CDR3 sequences, about a sixth appearing once. Trimming shortened V by 11 bases and J by 3 bases, and 11 bases separated the two germline ends. The CDR3 is 12 residues long. Germline loops: CDR1 SNHLY, CDR2 FYNNEI. This clonotype has a handful of counts. The gene calls are TRBV2 and TRBJ2-1; perhaps TRBD2 as D (6 bases). Sample: blood, either unsorted or a sorted T cell fraction (not recorded which). The clonotype originates from a human donor who was either an allogeneic HSCT recipient or a stem cell or donor lymphocyte infusion donor (not recorded which). It is not recorded whose cells these are; they may come from a transplant donor. The CDR3 reads CACRENYNEQFF. The DNA of the CDR3 is TGTGCCTGCCGGGAGAACTACAATGAGCAGTTCTTC. Full variable domain (remainder filled in from reference TRBV2 and TRBJ2-1): EPEVTQTPSHQVTQMGQEVILRCVPISNHLYFYWYRQILGQKVEFLVSFYNNEISEKSEIFDDQFSVERPDGSNFTLKIRSTKLEDSAMYFCACRENYNEQFFGPGTRLTVL.